The 8 T cell receptor beta chains given below trace back to one sample, sequenced in a study of identifying expanded T cells in peripheral blood. The assay was immunoSEQ multiplex PCR, and TCRdb's table has in-frame clones only and misses some. The data show 100,000 to 150,000 clones, approximately 86% seen once. What was sequenced was blood. These receptors came from a person aged 18 to 70 in good health.

The rearrangement links TRBV6-6 to TRBJ2-7; TRBD1 matches 7 bases. With V trimmed by 9 bases and J by 2 bases, 10 bases remained unmatched. The CDR3 has 14 amino acids. CDR1 and CDR2 from the germline V gene are MNHNY and SVGAGI (reference sequence). CDR3 in DNA: TGTGCCAGTTCCTACCGGGACAGCGCCTACGAGCAGTACTTC. Amino acid sequence: CASSYRDSAYEQYF.

The genes are TRBV29-1 and TRBJ1-1; weak D call: TRBD1 (5 bases). The V and J ends lost 8 bases and 8 bases respectively, with 18 bases between them. CDR1 and CDR2 from the germline V gene are SQVTM and ANQGSEA. The CDR3 sequence is 12 residues long. CDR3: CSPNRLGREAFF. The CDR3 nucleotides read TGCAGCCCCAACAGGCTCGGAAGGGAAGCTTTCTTT.

J is TRBJ2-2 and V is TRBV19; maybe TRBD1 (5 bases). The CDR3 covers 13 residues. Germline values: CDR1 LNHDA, CDR2 SQIVND (reference sequence). V was pared by 6 bases and J by 3 bases, with 8 bases between. The CDR3 DNA is TGTGCCAGTAGGCCAGGGTACACCGGGGAGCTGTTTTTT. It encodes CASRPGYTGELFF.

This rearrangement joins TRBV7-9 to TRBJ1-2, with a possible D match to TRBD1 (6 bases). Trimming pared 7 bases from V and 6 bases from J, leaving 15 bases between. Looked up from germline, CDR1 is SEHNR and CDR2 is FQNEAQ (reference sequence). CDR3 size: 13 residues. The CDR3 loop is CASNQVRGDGYTF. The CDR3, as DNA: TGTGCCAGCAACCAAGTCAGGGGCGATGGCTACACCTTC.

The chain has TRBV7-2 and TRBJ1-4; D gene uncertain. V lost 3 bases, J lost 3 bases, and 8 bases lay in between. Germline lookup yields CDR1 SGHTA and CDR2 FQGNSA. The CDR3 is 14 residues long. The CDR3 DNA reads as TGTGCCAGCAGCTTGGAACAGTCTAATGAAAAACTGTTTTTT. This translates into CASSLEQSNEKLFF.

The genes are TRBV7-2 and TRBJ2-3; the D gene is possibly TRBD1 (6 bases). Trimming cost V 2 bases and J 4 bases, with 16 bases left between them. CDR3 length: 16 residues. Germline V gene data show CDR1 as SGHTA and CDR2 as FQGNSA. CDR3 loop: CASSLYARGIADTQYF. The CDR3 DNA reads TGTGCCAGCAGCTTATATGCCAGGGGTATTGCAGATACGCAGTATTTT.

The rearrangement uses TRBV27 and TRBJ1-5; no firm D call. The germline V gene has CDR1 MNHEY and CDR2 SMNVEV (reference sequence). This CDR3 comprises 15 residues. Trimming took 8 bases from V and 2 from J, leaving 16 bases between them. CDR3 nucleotide sequence: TGTGCCAGCGGTTCCGATGGGTCCCGCAATCAGCCCCAGCATTTT. Translation gives CASGSDGSRNQPQHF.

This clone came up a few times. The chain combines TRBV7-2 with TRBJ2-7, with 9 positions matching TRBD1. This CDR3 is 16 amino acids long. Germline assignment: CDR1 SGHTA and CDR2 FQGNSA. Unmatched junction bases numbered 9, after V lost 3 bases and J lost 3 bases. CDR3 loop: CASSFVGQGNDYEQYF. In nucleotides, the CDR3 is TGTGCCAGCAGCTTTGTCGGACAGGGGAATGACTACGAGCAGTACTTC.